These T cell receptor beta chains were read from a single sample in a study of Ad26.COV2.S vaccination and SARS-CoV-2 variants. The table came from immunoSEQ multiplex PCR; TCRdb's copy has only in-frame clones and leaves some out. The profile shows hundreds of thousands of clones, approximately 86% of them singletons. Specimen: peripheral blood, collected in a trial of Ad26.COV2.S vaccine versus placebo. Every receptor here comes from a person between 18 and 65 years old who received the Ad26.COV2.S COVID-19 vaccine or a placebo. Each CDR3 is given with its conserved first and last residue. A D gene is named only where the DNA matches it firmly. Rows give clone size only sometimes, using once, few, many, or a class for an expanded clone.

V gene	J gene	clone size	D gene	CDR3 protein	CDR3 DNA
TRBV5-8	TRBJ2-5	NA	NA	CASSLGLGTETQYF	TGTGCCAGCAGCTTGGGATTAGGGACTGAGACCCAGTACTTC
TRBV28	TRBJ2-3	NA	NA	CASSPAWGVGTDTQYF	TGTGCCAGCAGTCCCGCATGGGGGGTTGGCACAGATACGCAGTATTTT
TRBV7-2	TRBJ1-4	NA	TRBD1	CASTTDRGGEKLFF	TGTGCCAGCACCACTGACAGGGGGGGCGAAAAACTGTTTTTT
TRBV11-2	TRBJ2-1	NA	TRBD2	CASSSAGTSFNEQFF	TGTGCCAGCAGCAGCGCCGGGACTAGCTTCAATGAGCAGTTCTTC
TRBV2	TRBJ2-3	few	NA	CASSPSTDTQYF	TGTGCCAGCAGTCCTAGCACAGATACGCAGTATTTT
TRBV7-9	TRBJ2-1	NA	NA	CASSLAGEDYNEQFF	TGTGCCAGCAGCTTAGCGGGAGAGGATTACAATGAGCAGTTCTTC
TRBV6-5	TRBJ2-3	NA	TRBD2	CASSYTLAADTQYF	TGTGCCAGCAGTTACACACTAGCGGCAGATACGCAGTATTTT
TRBV2	TRBJ1-6	NA	NA	CASSGRQVNSPLHF	TGTGCCAGCAGTGGTCGACAGGTTAATTCACCCCTCCACTTT
TRBV3-1/TRBV3-2	TRBJ2-2	NA	NA	CASSRQGYTGELFF	TGTGCCAGCAGCCGGCAGGGTTACACCGGGGAGCTGTTTTTT
TRBV28	TRBJ1-5	NA	NA	CASAGQNNQPQHF	TGTGCCAGCGCTGGGCAGAACAATCAGCCCCAGCATTTT
TRBV28	TRBJ1-1	NA	NA	CASSVYRVRRNTEAFF	TGTGCCAGCAGTGTCTACAGAGTACGCCGGAACACTGAAGCTTTCTTT
TRBV10-2	TRBJ2-1	NA	NA	CASSETNEQFF	TGCGCCAGCAGTGAGACAAATGAGCAGTTCTTC
TRBV6-2/TRBV6-3	TRBJ1-1	NA	NA	CASSYRTGRWVEMNTEAFF	TGTGCCAGCAGTTACCGAACAGGGCGGTGGGTCGAAATGAACACTGAAGCTTTCTTT
TRBV28	TRBJ1-2	NA	NA	CASSYRYGYTF	TGTGCCAGCAGTTACAGATATGGCTACACCTTC
TRBV7-9	TRBJ1-2	NA	NA	CASSLVGGFNYGYTF	TGTGCCAGCAGCTTGGTGGGGGGCTTCAACTATGGCTACACCTTC
TRBV28	TRBJ2-7	NA	NA	CASSLVGRSYEQYF	TGTGCCAGCAGTTTAGTGGGCCGGTCCTACGAGCAGTACTTC
TRBV5-6	TRBJ2-7	once	NA	CASSLIRGNDEQYF	TGTGCCAGCAGCTTGATTAGGGGGAACGACGAGCAGTACTTC
TRBV5-1	TRBJ2-5	NA	TRBD2	CASSLGTSGGQETQYF	TGCGCCAGCAGCTTAGGGACTAGCGGAGGGCAAGAGACCCAGTACTTC